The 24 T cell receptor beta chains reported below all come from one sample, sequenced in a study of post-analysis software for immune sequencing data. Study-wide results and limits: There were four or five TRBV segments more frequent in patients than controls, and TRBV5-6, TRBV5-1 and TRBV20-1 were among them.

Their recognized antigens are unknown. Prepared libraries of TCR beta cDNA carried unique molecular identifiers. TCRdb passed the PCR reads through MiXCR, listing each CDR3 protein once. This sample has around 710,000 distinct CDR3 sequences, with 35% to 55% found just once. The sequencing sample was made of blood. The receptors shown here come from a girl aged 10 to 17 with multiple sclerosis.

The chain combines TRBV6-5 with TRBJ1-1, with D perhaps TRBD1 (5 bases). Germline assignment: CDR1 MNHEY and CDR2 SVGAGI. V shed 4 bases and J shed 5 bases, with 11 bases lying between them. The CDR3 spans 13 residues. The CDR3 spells CASSSSGRTEAFF. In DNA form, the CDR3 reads TGTGCCAGCAGTTCTTCAGGGAGGACTGAAGCTTTCTTT.

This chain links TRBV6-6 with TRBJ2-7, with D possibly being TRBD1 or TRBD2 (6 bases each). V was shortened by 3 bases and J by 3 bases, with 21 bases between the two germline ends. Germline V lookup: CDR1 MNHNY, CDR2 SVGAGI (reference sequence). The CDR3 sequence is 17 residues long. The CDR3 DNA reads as TGTGCCAGCAGTTATTTGGTCCGGGCAGGGGAGGACTACGAGCAGTACTTC. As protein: CASSYLVRAGEDYEQYF.

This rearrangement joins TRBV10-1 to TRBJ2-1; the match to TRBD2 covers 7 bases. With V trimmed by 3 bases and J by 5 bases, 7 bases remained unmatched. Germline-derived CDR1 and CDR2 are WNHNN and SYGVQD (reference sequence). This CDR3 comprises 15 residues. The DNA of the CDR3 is TGCGCCAGCAGTGACGGGGGACTATCCAACAATGAGCAGTTCTTC. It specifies CASSDGGLSNNEQFF.

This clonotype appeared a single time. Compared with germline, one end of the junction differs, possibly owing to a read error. The CDR3 DNA sequence: TGCAGTGCTAGCGGTGCTAGCGGGAGTAAATACGAGCGGTACTTC. Translation gives CSASGASGSKYERYF. The chain couples TRBV20-1 to TRBJ2-7; 10 bases align to TRBD2. This CDR3 has 15 residues. Germline V CDR1 and CDR2: DFQATT, SNEGSKA (reference sequence).

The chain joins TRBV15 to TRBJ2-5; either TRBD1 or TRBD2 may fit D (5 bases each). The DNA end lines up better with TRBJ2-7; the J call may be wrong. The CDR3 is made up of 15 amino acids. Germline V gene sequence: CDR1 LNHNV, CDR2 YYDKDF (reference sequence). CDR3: CATSRGDGVGYEQYF. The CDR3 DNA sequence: TGTGCCACCAGCAGAGGGGACGGGGTCGGCTACGAGCAGTACTTC.

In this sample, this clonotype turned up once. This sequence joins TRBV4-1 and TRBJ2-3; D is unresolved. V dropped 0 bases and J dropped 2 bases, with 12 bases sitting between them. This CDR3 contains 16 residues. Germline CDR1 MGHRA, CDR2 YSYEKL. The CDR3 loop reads CASSQDLGAATDTQYF. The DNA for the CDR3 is TGCGCCAGCAGCCAAGATCTCGGCGCGGCCACAGATACGCAGTATTTT.

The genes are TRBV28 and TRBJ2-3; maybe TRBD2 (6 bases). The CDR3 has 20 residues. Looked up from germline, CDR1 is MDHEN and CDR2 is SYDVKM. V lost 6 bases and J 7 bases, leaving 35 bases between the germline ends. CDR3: CASSTLDTGGGGVRGNTQYF. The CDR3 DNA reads TGTGCCAGCAGCACCCTAGATACAGGTGGAGGAGGGGTTCGCGGGAATACGCAGTATTTT.

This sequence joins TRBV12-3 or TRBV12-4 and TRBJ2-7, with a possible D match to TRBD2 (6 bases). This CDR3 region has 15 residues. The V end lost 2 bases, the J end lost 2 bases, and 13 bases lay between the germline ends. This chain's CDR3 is CASSLHRDSTYEQYF. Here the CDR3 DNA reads TGTGCCAGCAGTTTACACCGGGACTCCACCTACGAGCAGTACTTC.

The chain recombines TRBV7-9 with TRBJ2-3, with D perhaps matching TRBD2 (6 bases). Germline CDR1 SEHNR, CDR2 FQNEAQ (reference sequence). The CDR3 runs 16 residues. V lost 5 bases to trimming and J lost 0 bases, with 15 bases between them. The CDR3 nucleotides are TGTGCCAGCAGCGTCTTGGCGGGGAGTAGCACAGATACGCAGTATTTT. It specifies CASSVLAGSSTDTQYF.

The CDR3 sequence is CSARGPARAQETQYF. The CDR3 DNA reads as TGCAGTGCTAGAGGTCCCGCTCGGGCTCAAGAGACCCAGTACTTC. V gene TRBV20-1 combines with J gene TRBJ2-5; D is undetermined. The V gene's germline CDR1 is DFQATT and CDR2 SNEGSKA (reference sequence). V dropped 1 base and J dropped 2 bases, with 14 bases sitting between them. There are 15 residues in the CDR3.

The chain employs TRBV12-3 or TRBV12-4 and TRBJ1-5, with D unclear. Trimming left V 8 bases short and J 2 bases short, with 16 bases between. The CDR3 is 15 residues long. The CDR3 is CASSFRAGGNQPQHF. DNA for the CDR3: TGTGCCAGCTCCTTCCGGGCGGGTGGCAATCAGCCCCAGCATTTT.

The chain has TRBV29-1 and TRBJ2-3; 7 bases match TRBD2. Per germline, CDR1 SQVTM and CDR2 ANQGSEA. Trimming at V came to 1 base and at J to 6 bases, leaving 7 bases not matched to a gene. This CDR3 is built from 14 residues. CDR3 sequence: CSVEAPPAGDTQYF. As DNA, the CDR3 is TGCAGCGTTGAAGCCCCACCAGCGGGGGATACGCAGTATTTT.

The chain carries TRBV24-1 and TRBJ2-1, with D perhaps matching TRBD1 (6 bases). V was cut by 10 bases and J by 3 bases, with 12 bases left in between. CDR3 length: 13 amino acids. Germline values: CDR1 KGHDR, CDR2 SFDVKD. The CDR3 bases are TGTGCCACTTCAGGACAGAACTACAATGAGCAGTTCTTC. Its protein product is CATSGQNYNEQFF.

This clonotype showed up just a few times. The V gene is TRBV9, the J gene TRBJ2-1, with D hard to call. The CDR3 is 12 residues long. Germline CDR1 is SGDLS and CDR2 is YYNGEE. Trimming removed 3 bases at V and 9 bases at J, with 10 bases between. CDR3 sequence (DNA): TGTGCCAGCAGCGCCCCGCCGGGTGAGCAGTTCTTC. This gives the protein CASSAPPGEQFF.

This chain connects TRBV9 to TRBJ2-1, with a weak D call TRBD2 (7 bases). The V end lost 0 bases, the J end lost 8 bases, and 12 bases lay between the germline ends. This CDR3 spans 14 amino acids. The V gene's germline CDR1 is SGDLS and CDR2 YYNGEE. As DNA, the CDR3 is TGTGCCAGCAGCGTAGCTGGAGGGGGGGATGAGCAGTTCTTC. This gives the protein CASSVAGGGDEQFF. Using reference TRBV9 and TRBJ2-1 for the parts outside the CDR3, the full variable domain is DSGVTQTPKHLITATGQRVTLRCSPRSGDLSVYWYQQSLDQGLQFLIQYYNGEERAKGNILERFSAQQFPDLHSELNLSSLELGDSALYFCASSVAGGGDEQFFGPGTRLTVL.

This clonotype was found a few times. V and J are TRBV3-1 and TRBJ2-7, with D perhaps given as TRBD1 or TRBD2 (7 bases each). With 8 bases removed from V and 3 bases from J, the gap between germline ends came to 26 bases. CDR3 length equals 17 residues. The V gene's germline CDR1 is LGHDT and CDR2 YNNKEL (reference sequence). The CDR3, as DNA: TGTGCCAGCCGGGGGCCCGTGGGAGGGACAGCGATCTACGAGCAGTACTTC. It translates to CASRGPVGGTAIYEQYF.

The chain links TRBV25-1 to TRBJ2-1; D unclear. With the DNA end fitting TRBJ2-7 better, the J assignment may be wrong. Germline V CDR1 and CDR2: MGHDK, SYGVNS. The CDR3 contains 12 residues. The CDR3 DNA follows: TGTGCCAGCAGTGCCAGGAGTTACGAGCAGTACTTC. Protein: CASSARSYEQYF.

CDR3 sequence: CASSLGLASGLYNEQFF. The CDR3 region has the DNA TGTGCCAGCAGCTTAGGTCTGGCTAGCGGCCTGTACAATGAGCAGTTCTTC. The V gene is TRBV7-8, the J gene TRBJ2-1, with 7 bases matching TRBD2. Germline V gives CDR1 SGHVS, CDR2 FQNEAQ. Trimming cost V 1 base and J 4 bases; bases outside gene matches: 10. The CDR3 extends over 17 amino acids.

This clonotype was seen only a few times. For the CDR3, the DNA is TGTGCCAGCAACCTATCGGGACCCAGGGAGACCCAGTACTTC. This codes for CASNLSGPRETQYF. The chain has TRBV6-6 and TRBJ2-5; D may correspond to TRBD1 or TRBD2 (5 bases each). CDR1 MNHNY and CDR2 SVGAGI come from the germline V gene (reference sequence). CDR3 length: 14 amino acids. Trimming removed 7 bases at V and 5 bases at J, with 17 bases between.

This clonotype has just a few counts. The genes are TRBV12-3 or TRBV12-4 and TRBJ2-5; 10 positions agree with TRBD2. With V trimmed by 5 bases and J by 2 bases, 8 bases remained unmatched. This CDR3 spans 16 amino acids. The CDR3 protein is CASSTTSGRAQETQYF. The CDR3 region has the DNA TGTGCCAGCAGTACGACTAGCGGGCGTGCTCAAGAGACCCAGTACTTC.

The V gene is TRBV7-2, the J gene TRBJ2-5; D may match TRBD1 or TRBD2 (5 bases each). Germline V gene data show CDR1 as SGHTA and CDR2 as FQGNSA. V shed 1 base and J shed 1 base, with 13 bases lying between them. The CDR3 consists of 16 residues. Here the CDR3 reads CASSLGGAQGQETQYF. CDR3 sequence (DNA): TGTGCCAGCAGCTTAGGAGGGGCGCAGGGCCAAGAGACCCAGTACTTC.

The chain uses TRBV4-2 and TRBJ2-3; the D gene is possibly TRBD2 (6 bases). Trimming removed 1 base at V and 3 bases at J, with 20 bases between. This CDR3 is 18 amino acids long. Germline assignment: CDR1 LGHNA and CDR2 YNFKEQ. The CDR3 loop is CASSQGTPGEGETDTQYF. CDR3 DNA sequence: TGTGCCAGCAGCCAAGGGACGCCGGGAGAAGGAGAGACAGATACGCAGTATTTT.

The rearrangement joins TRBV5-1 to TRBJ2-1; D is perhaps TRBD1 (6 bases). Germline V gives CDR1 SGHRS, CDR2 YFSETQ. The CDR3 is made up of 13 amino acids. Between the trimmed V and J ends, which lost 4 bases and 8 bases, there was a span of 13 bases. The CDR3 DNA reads TGCGCCAGCAGCGCACAGGGTACCGATGAGCAGTTCTTC. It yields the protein CASSAQGTDEQFF.

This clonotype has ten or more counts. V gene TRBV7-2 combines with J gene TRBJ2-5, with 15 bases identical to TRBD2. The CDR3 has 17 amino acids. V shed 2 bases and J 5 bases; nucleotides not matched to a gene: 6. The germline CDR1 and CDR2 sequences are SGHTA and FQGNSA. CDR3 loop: CASSLSGLAGGGETQYF. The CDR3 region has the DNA TGTGCCAGCAGCTTATCGGGACTAGCGGGAGGAGGGGAGACCCAGTACTTC.